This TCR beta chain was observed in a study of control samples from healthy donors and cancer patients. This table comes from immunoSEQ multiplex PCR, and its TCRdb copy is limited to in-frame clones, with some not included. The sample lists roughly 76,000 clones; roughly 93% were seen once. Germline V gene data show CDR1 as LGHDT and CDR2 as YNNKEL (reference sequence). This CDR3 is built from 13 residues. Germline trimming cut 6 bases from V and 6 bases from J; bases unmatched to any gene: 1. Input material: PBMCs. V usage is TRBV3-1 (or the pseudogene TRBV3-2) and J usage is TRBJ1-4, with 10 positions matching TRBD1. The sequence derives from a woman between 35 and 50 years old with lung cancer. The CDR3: CASRDRGDEKLFF. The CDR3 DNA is TGTGCCAGCAGGGACAGGGGGGATGAAAAACTGTTTTTT.